One sample yielded the 24 T cell receptor beta chains listed below, sequenced in a study of blood T cell repertoires in COVID-19. Produced via immunoSEQ multiplex PCR; TCRdb's table is partial and in-frame only. This sample has roughly 140,000 clones; 84% occur once, and the top ten carry approximately 40%. Sequenced sample: peripheral blood. The receptors derive from a human donor in a cohort sampled during active COVID-19.

CDR3 sequence reads: CASSPSPGQAPYEQYF. DNA of the CDR3: TGTGCCAGCAGCCCTTCCCCGGGACAGGCCCCCTACGAGCAGTACTTC. The chain combines TRBV9 with TRBJ2-7, with 8 bases identical to TRBD1. The length of the CDR3 is 16 residues. From germline, CDR1 is SGDLS and CDR2 YYNGEE. Trimming cost V 4 bases and J 2 bases; bases outside gene matches: 11.

The chain uses TRBV11-2 and TRBJ1-3; TRBD1 aligns across 12 bases. Germline loops: CDR1 SGHAT, CDR2 FQNNGV. The CDR3 runs 19 residues. The V and J ends lost 0 bases and 1 base, in that order; junction bases with no gene match: 7. The DNA of the CDR3 is TGTGCCAGCAGCTTAGACACGGGACAGGGGGCCATTTCTGGAAACACCATATATTTT. Translating it yields CASSLDTGQGAISGNTIYF. Filled out from reference TRBV11-2 and TRBJ1-3, the complete variable domain reads EAGVAQSPRYKIIEKRQSVAFWCNPISGHATLYWYQQILGQGPKLLIQFQNNGVVDDSQLPKDRFSAERLKGVDSTLKIQPAKLEDSAVYLCASSLDTGQGAISGNTIYFGEGSWLTVV.

This chain links TRBV7-9 with TRBJ1-5; 12 nucleotides match TRBD1. From germline, CDR1 is SEHNR and CDR2 FQNEAQ (reference sequence). CDR3 length: 17 residues. The V and J ends lost 3 bases and 6 bases, in that order; junction bases with no gene match: 9. The CDR3 loop reads CASSLGQGAVWIQPQHF. The CDR3 DNA is TGTGCCAGCAGCTTGGGACAGGGGGCTGTCTGGATTCAGCCCCAGCATTTT.

The table lists this clone with a few counts. This chain uses TRBV28 with TRBJ1-2, with D maybe TRBD1 (5 bases). The CDR3 contains 13 residues. With 7 bases removed from V and 3 bases from J, the gap between germline ends came to 12 bases. Looked up from germline, CDR1 is MDHEN and CDR2 is SYDVKM. CDR3 sequence (DNA): TGTGCCAGCACCAGGACACCTCACTATGGCTACACCTTC. It is translated as CASTRTPHYGYTF.

The chain has TRBV14 and TRBJ1-2; no reliable D call. V lost 1 base and J 8 bases, leaving 11 bases between the germline ends. This CDR3 region has 13 residues. The germline CDR1 and CDR2 sequences are SGHDN and FVKESK. CDR3 protein: CASSQVRAGGYTF. As DNA, the CDR3 is TGTGCCAGCAGCCAAGTGCGGGCCGGGGGCTACACCTTC.

The chain combines TRBV27 with TRBJ1-1; 8 bases align to TRBD1. The V gene end was trimmed by 6 bases and the J gene end by 5 bases; junction bases not matched to a gene: 11. Germline-derived CDR1 and CDR2 are MNHEY and SMNVEV (reference sequence). The CDR3 is 15 amino acids. This CDR3 is CASRTGQGIETEAFF. The CDR3 DNA reads TGTGCCAGCAGAACCGGACAGGGCATTGAGACTGAAGCTTTCTTT.

Worth noting for this clone: Compared with germline, one end of the junction differs, possibly owing to a read error. The V and J genes are TRBV7-7 and TRBJ2-7, with TRBD2 matching over 9 bases. The CDR3 spans 16 residues. The germline CDR1 and CDR2 sequences are SSHAT and FNYEAQ (reference sequence). The CDR3 DNA sequence: TGTGCTAGCAGCTCGGGGCCAGCGGGGGGCAACTACGAGCAGTACTTC. It translates to CASSSGPAGGNYEQYF.

This chain uses TRBV5-5 with TRBJ2-7; TRBD1 matches at 7 bases. V shed 2 bases and J 0 bases; nucleotides not matched to a gene: 2. This CDR3 comprises 14 residues. Germline CDR1 reads SGHKS; CDR2 reads YYEKEE (reference sequence). The CDR3 sequence: CASSFDRDSYEQYF. CDR3 nucleotides: TGTGCCAGCAGCTTTGACAGGGACTCCTACGAGCAGTACTTC.

This clone appeared a few times. The chain combines TRBV19 with TRBJ1-5; D is ambiguous. This CDR3 spans 14 amino acids. Germline CDR1 and CDR2: LNHDA and SQIVND (reference sequence). The V gene lost 7 bases and the J gene lost 1 base, with 11 bases spanning the gap. CDR3 amino acids: CASKHGRSNQPQHF. Here the CDR3 DNA reads TGTGCCAGTAAGCACGGTCGGAGCAATCAGCCCCAGCATTTT.

This clone appeared once. V and J are TRBV29-1 and TRBJ1-2; 7 positions match TRBD1. CDR3 length: 12 residues. Per the germline V gene, CDR1 is SQVTM and CDR2 is ANQGSEA. Losses at the gene ends were 6 bases for V and 2 bases for J; bases not matched to a gene: 3. The CDR3 spells CSVETGNYGYTF. CDR3 DNA sequence: TGCAGCGTGGAGACAGGGAACTATGGCTACACCTTC.

The count of this clone is one. The chain links TRBV7-2 to TRBJ1-1, with D perhaps matching TRBD1 (5 bases). CDR3 length equals 15 residues. Germline CDR1 reads SGHTA; CDR2 reads FQGNSA. Between the trimmed V and J ends, which lost 0 bases and 1 base, there was a span of 9 bases. The CDR3 coding sequence is TGTGCCAGCAGCTTAGCGCGACAGCCGAACACTGAAGCTTTCTTT. It translates to CASSLARQPNTEAFF. The full variable domain, its missing parts supplied by reference TRBV7-2 and TRBJ1-1, is GAGVSQSPSNKVTEKGKDVELRCDPISGHTALYWYRQSLGQGLEFLIYFQGNSAPDKSGLPSDRFSAERTGGSVSTLTIQRTQQEDSAVYLCASSLARQPNTEAFFGQGTRLTVV.

The gene calls are TRBV3-1 (or the pseudogene TRBV3-2) and TRBJ1-2; D gene uncertain. V was shortened by 3 bases and J by 2 bases, with 4 bases between the two germline ends. Germline values: CDR1 LGHDT, CDR2 YNNKEL (reference sequence). The CDR3 covers 12 residues. CDR3 sequence (DNA): TGTGCCAGCAGCCACCAGAACTATGGCTACACCTTC. Amino acids: CASSHQNYGYTF.

The V call is TRBV5-1, the J call TRBJ2-3; possibly TRBD1 for D (6 bases). The germline V gene encodes CDR1 SGHRS and CDR2 YFSETQ. The CDR3 spans 14 residues. V lost 0 bases and J 4 bases, leaving 9 bases between the germline ends. In DNA form, the CDR3 reads TGCGCCAGCAGCTTGGGGGACACACCAGATACGCAGTATTTT. Translation gives CASSLGDTPDTQYF.

The rearrangement uses TRBV30 and TRBJ1-1, with D unresolved. This CDR3 spans 12 amino acids. With 1 base removed from V and 4 bases from J, the gap between germline ends came to 7 bases. Germline V gene sequence: CDR1 GTSNPN, CDR2 SVGIG (reference sequence). In nucleotides, the CDR3 is TGTGCCTGGAGTGAGTTGAGCACTGAAGCTTTCTTT. Protein sequence: CAWSELSTEAFF.

The CDR3 loop reads CASSQERLAGGPDTQYF. Written as DNA, the CDR3 is TGTGCCAGCAGCCAAGAACGACTAGCGGGGGGGCCGGATACGCAGTATTTT. The chain carries TRBV3-1 (or the pseudogene TRBV3-2) and TRBJ2-3, with 14 positions matching TRBD2. This CDR3 comprises 17 residues. Looked up from germline, CDR1 is LGHDT and CDR2 is YNNKEL (reference sequence). Trimming at V came to 0 bases and at J to 6 bases, leaving 5 bases not matched to a gene.

This chain uses TRBV27 with TRBJ1-6, with TRBD1 identical over 11 bases. V trimming: 7 bases; J trimming: 9 bases; junction bases outside the gene matches: 8. Germline V CDR1 and CDR2: MNHEY, SMNVEV (reference sequence). The CDR3 is 15 amino acids. The CDR3 nucleotides are TGTGCCAGCACCCGGACAGGGGGCCTGGGTTCACCCCTCCACTTT. Protein sequence: CASTRTGGLGSPLHF.

The chain has TRBV5-5 and TRBJ2-3, with a tentative D call TRBD1 (5 bases). The CDR3 is 15 residues long. The V and J ends lost 2 bases and 0 bases respectively, with 10 bases between them. Germline V CDR1 and CDR2: SGHKS, YYEKEE (reference sequence). CDR3 DNA sequence: TGTGCCAGCAGCTTTCGACAGTCTAGCACAGATACGCAGTATTTT. Translating it yields CASSFRQSSTDTQYF.

The chain joins TRBV4-3 to TRBJ1-5; 8 bases are shared with TRBD1. Trimming cost V 3 bases and J 9 bases; bases outside gene matches: 19. CDR1 is LGHNA, CDR2 YSLEER, per germline. The CDR3 length is 18 residues. The CDR3 spells CASSQEATGTGDFGPQHF. In DNA, the CDR3 is TGCGCCAGCAGCCAGGAGGCCACCGGGACAGGTGATTTCGGGCCCCAGCATTTT.

V usage is TRBV4-3 and J usage is TRBJ2-7; 8 bases match TRBD1. From germline, CDR1 is LGHNA and CDR2 YSLEER. The CDR3 runs 13 residues. The trim removed 3 bases at V and 6 bases at J, leaving 4 bases unmatched. The CDR3 region is CASSQETGAEQYF. The DNA of the CDR3 is TGCGCCAGCAGCCAGGAGACAGGGGCCGAGCAGTACTTC.

The rearrangement joins TRBV6-5 to TRBJ1-2, with 8 bases lining up with TRBD1. Germline CDR1 and CDR2: MNHEY and SVGAGI. With V trimmed by 5 bases and J by 9 bases, 5 bases remained unmatched. The CDR3 covers 12 residues. CDR3 nucleotides: TGTGCCAGCAGTCAGGGACAGGCTAGCTACACCTTC. It is translated as CASSQGQASYTF.

This clone was seen once. This chain connects TRBV6-2 or TRBV6-3 to TRBJ2-7, with 11 positions matching TRBD2. The CDR3 is made up of 16 amino acids. Trimming took 6 bases from V and 2 from J; bases not matched to a gene: 9. Germline V gene data show CDR1 as MNHEY and CDR2 as SVGEGT. The CDR3: CASSQPSLAGAYEQYF. The CDR3 coding sequence is TGTGCCAGCAGCCAGCCCTCACTAGCGGGGGCCTACGAGCAGTACTTC.

The rearrangement links TRBV12-3 or TRBV12-4 to TRBJ1-2; no clear D gene. The CDR3 contains 12 residues. V gave up 3 bases and J gave up 5 bases, with 7 bases separating them. The CDR3 reads CASSFQRYGYTF. Here the CDR3 DNA reads TGTGCCAGCAGTTTTCAGCGGTATGGCTACACCTTC.

The genes are TRBV5-1 and TRBJ2-7; 7 bases line up with TRBD1. CDR1 and CDR2 from the germline V gene are SGHRS and YFSETQ. The trim removed 4 bases at V and 7 bases at J, leaving 17 bases unmatched. The CDR3 has 16 residues. CDR3 protein: CASSGQGVAGALEQYF. CDR3 DNA sequence: TGCGCCAGCAGCGGGCAGGGGGTCGCGGGTGCGCTTGAGCAGTACTTC.

The chain links TRBV12-3 or TRBV12-4 to TRBJ1-4, with D unclear. The CDR3 is 11 residues long. V lost 3 bases, J lost 13 bases, and 9 bases lay in between. This chain's CDR3 is CASSFEGVLFF. CDR3 bases: TGTGCCAGCAGTTTTGAGGGCGTACTGTTTTTT.